Below are 2 T cell receptor beta chains sequenced from a single sample in a study of T cell responses to AZD1222 COVID-19 vaccine. Here immunoSEQ multiplex PCR was the method, and the copy in TCRdb shows in-frame clones only, minus some. The data show about 130,000 clones, approximately 90% seen once. Sequencing was performed on peripheral blood, taken 28 days after the second AZD1222 dose. Source of these receptors: an adult who received the AZD1222 COVID-19 vaccine.

This chain connects TRBV20-1 to TRBJ1-5; D call uncertain. The CDR3 extends over 12 amino acids. In germline, CDR1 is DFQATT, CDR2 SNEGSKA (reference sequence). Trimming took 3 bases from V and 6 from J, leaving 9 bases between them. The CDR3, as DNA: TGCAGTGCTAGTGTGACGGGTCAGCCCCAGCATTTT. Protein: CSASVTGQPQHF.

This chain uses TRBV30 with TRBJ1-3, with 7 bases identical to TRBD1. The trim removed 3 bases at V and 1 base at J, leaving 3 bases unmatched. The CDR3 spans 14 residues. In germline, CDR1 is GTSNPN, CDR2 SVGIG (reference sequence). The CDR3 is CAWSLTGSGNTIYF. The DNA of the CDR3 is TGTGCCTGGAGCTTGACAGGGTCTGGAAACACCATATATTTT.